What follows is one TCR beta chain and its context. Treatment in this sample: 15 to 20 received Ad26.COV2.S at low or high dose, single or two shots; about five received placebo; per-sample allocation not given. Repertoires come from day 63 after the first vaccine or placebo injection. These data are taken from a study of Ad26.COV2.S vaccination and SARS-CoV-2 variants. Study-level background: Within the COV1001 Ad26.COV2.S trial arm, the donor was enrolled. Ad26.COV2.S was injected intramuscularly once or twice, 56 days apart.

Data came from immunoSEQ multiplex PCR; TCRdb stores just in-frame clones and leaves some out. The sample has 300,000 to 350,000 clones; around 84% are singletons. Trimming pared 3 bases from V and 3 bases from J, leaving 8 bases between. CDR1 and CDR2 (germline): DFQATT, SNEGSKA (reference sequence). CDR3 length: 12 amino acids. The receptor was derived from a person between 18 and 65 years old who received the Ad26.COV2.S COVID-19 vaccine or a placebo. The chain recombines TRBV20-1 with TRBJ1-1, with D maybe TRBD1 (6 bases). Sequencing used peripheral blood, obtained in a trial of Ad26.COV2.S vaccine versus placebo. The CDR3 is CSASRGYTEAFF. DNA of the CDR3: TGCAGTGCTAGTAGGGGGTACACTGAAGCTTTCTTT.